This record concerns one TCR beta chain sequence. Its antigen is undetermined. As for treatment: approximately nine-day PBMC culture with coronavirus spike peptide pools or control peptides (ViraFEST assay). This sample is drawn from a study of vaccination and CD4 T cells after COVID-19. Cultured CD4+ T cell DNA was sequenced using the Oncomine TCR Beta short-read assay. One entry per CDR3 protein, called by TCRdb with MiXCR from the PCR reads. Seen here are under 15,000 distinct CDR3 sequences, around two thirds observed once, and the top ten hold 12%. This CDR3 is built from 12 residues. The V end was cut by 8 bases, the J end by 7 bases, with 14 bases between.

This chain links TRBV12-3 or TRBV12-4 with TRBJ1-1; possible D gene TRBD1, 5 bases. Material for sequencing was CD4+ T cells from blood, cultured in vitro. This clonotype was sampled from a human donor who had recovered from COVID-19. The CDR3 DNA follows: TGTGCCAGCGGGTACCGGGGCCGTGAAGCTTTCTTT. Translating it yields CASGYRGREAFF.